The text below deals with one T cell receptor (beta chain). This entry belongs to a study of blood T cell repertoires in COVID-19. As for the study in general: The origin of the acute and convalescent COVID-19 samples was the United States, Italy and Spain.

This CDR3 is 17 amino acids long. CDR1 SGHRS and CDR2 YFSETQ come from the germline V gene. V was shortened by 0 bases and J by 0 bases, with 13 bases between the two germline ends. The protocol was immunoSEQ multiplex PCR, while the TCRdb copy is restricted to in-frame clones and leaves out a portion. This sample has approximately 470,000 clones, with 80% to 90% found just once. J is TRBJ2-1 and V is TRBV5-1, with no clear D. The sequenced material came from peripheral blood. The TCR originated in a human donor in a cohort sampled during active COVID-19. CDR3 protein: CASSLGFLWSSYNEQFF. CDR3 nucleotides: TGCGCCAGCAGCTTGGGATTTCTCTGGAGCTCCTACAATGAGCAGTTCTTC.